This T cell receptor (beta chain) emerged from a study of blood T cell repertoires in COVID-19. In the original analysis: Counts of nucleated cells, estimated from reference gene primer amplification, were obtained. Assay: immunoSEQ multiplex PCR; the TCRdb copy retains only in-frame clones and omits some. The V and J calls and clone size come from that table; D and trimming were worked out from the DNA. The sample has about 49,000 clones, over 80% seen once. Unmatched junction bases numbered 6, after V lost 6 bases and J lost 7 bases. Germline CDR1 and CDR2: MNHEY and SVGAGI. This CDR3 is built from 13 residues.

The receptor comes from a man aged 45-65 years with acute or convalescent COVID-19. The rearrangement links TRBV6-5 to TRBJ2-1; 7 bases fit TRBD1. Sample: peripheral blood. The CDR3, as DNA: TGTGCCAGCAGCCGGGAACAGGGGAATGAGCAGTTCTTC. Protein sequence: CASSREQGNEQFF.